This T cell receptor (beta chain) was recorded in a study of T-cell memory formation after mild COVID-19. Study context: In these data, TCR clusters were largely donor specific.

In this sample, this clonotype turned up a few times. Its antigen is unidentified. Study results and limitations: Shrinking CD4+ clones resided mostly in CM and EM, and CD8+ ones in EMRA. In second-wave clones peaking day 37, SARS-CoV-2 specificity remained unconfirmed.

5'RACE, which relied on constant-segment primers, yielded TCR alpha and TCR beta cDNA libraries carrying sample barcodes and UMIs. One entry per CDR3 protein results from TCRdb running MiXCR on the 5' RACE reads. This sample has 200,000 or so distinct CDR3 sequences, with around 20% found just once. Trimming took off 1 base at V and 5 bases at J, with 3 bases between the two ends. Germline V gives CDR1 SEHNR, CDR2 FQNEAQ (reference sequence). The CDR3 runs 12 residues. The genes are TRBV7-9 and TRBJ1-5; D is ambiguous. The sample consisted of PBMCs or a T cell subset sorted from them (not recorded which). This receptor was obtained from an adult woman who had mild COVID-19 (a few samples of this study predate the infection). Cell type and time point are not known. The DNA of the CDR3 is TGTGCCAGCAGCTTAGATGATCAGCCCCAGCATTTT. This translates into CASSLDDQPQHF.